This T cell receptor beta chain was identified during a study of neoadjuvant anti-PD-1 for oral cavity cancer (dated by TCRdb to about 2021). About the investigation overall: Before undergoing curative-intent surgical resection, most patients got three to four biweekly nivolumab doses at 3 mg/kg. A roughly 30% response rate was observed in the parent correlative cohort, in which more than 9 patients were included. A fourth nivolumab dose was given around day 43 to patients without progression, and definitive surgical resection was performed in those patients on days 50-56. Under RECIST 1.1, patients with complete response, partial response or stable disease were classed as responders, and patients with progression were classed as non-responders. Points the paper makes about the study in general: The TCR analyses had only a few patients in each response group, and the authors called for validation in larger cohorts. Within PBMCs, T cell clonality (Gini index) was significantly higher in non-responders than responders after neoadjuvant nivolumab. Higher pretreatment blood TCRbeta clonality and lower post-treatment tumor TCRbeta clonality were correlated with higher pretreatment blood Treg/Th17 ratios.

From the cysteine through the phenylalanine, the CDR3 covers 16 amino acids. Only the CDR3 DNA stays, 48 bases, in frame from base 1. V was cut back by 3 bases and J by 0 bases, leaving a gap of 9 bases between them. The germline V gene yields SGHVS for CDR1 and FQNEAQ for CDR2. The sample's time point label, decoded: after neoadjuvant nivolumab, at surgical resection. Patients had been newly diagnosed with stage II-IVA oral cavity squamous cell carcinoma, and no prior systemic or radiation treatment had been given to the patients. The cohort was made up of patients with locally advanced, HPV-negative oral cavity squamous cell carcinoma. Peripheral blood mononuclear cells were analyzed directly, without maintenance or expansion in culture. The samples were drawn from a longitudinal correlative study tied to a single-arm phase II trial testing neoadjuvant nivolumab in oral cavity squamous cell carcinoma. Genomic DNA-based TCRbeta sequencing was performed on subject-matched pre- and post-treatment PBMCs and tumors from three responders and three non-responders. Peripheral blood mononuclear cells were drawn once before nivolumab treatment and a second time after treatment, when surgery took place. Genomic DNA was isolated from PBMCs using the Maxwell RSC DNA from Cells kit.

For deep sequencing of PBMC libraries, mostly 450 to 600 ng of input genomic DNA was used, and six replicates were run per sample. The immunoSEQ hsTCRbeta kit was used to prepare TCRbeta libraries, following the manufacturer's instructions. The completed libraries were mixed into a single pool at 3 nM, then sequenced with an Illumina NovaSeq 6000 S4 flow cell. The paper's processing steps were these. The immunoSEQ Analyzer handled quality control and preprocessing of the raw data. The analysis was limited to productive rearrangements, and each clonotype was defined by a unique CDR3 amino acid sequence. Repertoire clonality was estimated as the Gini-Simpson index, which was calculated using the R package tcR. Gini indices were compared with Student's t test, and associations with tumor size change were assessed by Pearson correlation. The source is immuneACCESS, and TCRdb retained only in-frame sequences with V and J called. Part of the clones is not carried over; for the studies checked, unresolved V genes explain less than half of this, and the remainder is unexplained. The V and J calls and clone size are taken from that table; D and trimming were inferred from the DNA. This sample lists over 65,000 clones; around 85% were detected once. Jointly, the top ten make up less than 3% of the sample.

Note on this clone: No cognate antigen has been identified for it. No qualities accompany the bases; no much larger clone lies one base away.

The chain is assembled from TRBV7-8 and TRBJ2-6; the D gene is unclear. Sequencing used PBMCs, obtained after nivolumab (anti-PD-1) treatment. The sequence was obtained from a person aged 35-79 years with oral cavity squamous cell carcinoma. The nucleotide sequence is TGTGCCAGCAGCTTGGATTCCGCCTCTGGGGCCAACGTCCTGACTTTC. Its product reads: CASSLDSASGANVLTF.